These T cell receptor beta chains were read from a single sample in a study of blood T cell repertoires in COVID-19. TCRdb's table, derived via immunoSEQ multiplex PCR, lists solely in-frame clones and lacks some. The data contain around 30,000 clones, 60% to 85% of them seen just once; the ten biggest clones take up roughly 8.5%. Sequencing was done on a sample of peripheral blood. These receptors originate from a woman aged 70-85 years with active or convalescent COVID-19. The conserved cysteine and the conserved F or W are not part of the CDR3 here. The order of the fields is V gene, CDR3 protein.

V: TRBV2; CDR3: ASSSLDRGREDTQY
V: TRBV5-6; CDR3: ASSPTGQGNEKLF
V: TRBV25-1; CDR3: ASSWDRGYEQY
V: TRBV27; CDR3: ASSFRGADQPQH
V: TRBV5-6; CDR3: ASRYGQGGNGEQY
V: TRBV19; CDR3: ASSIQGFEAF
V: TRBV30; CDR3: AWSQWAGDGDTQY
V: TRBV5-1; CDR3: ASSLGTSGGLGNEQF
V: TRBV4-3; CDR3: ASSQHLTGQGAYEQY
V: TRBV5-4; CDR3: ASMLGGKNTEAF
V: TRBV4-3; CDR3: ASSQDEGRGYT
V: TRBV10-3; CDR3: AISPGYGEKLF
V: TRBV19; CDR3: ASSIRGGEILGYT
V: TRBV7-2; CDR3: ASSFDRYTAEAF
V: TRBV29-1; CDR3: SASTSGSEQF
V: TRBV12-5; CDR3: ASGLQAGGRNTGELF
V: TRBV3-1/TRBV3-2; CDR3: ASSQDRGPNQPQH
V: TRBV30; CDR3: ASSGGSSTDTQY
V: TRBV24-1; CDR3: ATSDLRDYQETQY
V: TRBV9; CDR3: ASSLESSSGNTIY
V: TRBV7-2; CDR3: ASSLLGTSVNEQF
V: TRBV11-3; CDR3: ASSLNAASTQF
V: TRBV18; CDR3: ASSLPGTGGLEQY
V: TRBV27; CDR3: ARIAGRKNGYT
V: TRBV5-1; CDR3: ASSLVQGWNEQY
V: TRBV7-2; CDR3: ASSLVPSSNEQF
V: TRBV6-4; CDR3: ASSAGRNTEAF
V: TRBV6-5; CDR3: ASSYNVAGDGTQY
V: TRBV11-2; CDR3: ASSSSGQGAYGYT
V: TRBV7-2; CDR3: ASSLRSQGNYGYT
V: TRBV18; CDR3: ASSPPRSALRETQY
V: TRBV4-1; CDR3: ASSQVGGFSQPQH
V: TRBV19; CDR3: ASGWSHASSGANVLT
V: TRBV28; CDR3: ASSFQDTQY
V: TRBV5-4; CDR3: ASSLEGQGGRGYGYT
V: TRBV7-9; CDR3: ASSPTPGVNSYEQY
V: TRBV25-1; CDR3: ASSDRDRGTDTQY
V: TRBV2; CDR3: ASSEVGRLSGYT
V: TRBV7-8; CDR3: ASSLYFEAF
V: TRBV10-3; CDR3: AISPTGQVNYGYT
V: TRBV14; CDR3: ASRASGGFRPYEQY
V: TRBV5-1; CDR3: ASQAAGGPEETQY
V: TRBV9; CDR3: ASSVGGGSTDTQY
V: TRBV30; CDR3: AWSLPATSALGGTQY
V: TRBV7-2; CDR3: ASSLQGRDYGYT